This T cell receptor beta chain stems from a study of human T cells and chemical hapten exposure. Overall study: Throughout a study of roughly 5.5 months, patients underwent weekly scalp administration of diphenylcyclopropenone doses. Findings of the study overall: With DPC sensitization, TCRs exceeding 1 in 1000 frequency showed no change.

In TCRdb, the RACE reads were re-called with MiXCR into one record per CDR3 protein. The repertoire has hundreds of thousands of distinct CDR3 sequences, roughly 6.3% of them found once; the top ten carry more than 5.5%. Trimming stripped 3 bases from V and 3 bases from J, with 8 bases between. CDR1 and CDR2 (germline): MNHEY, SMNVEV (reference sequence). This CDR3 region has 14 residues. Noted time point: patch test 2, 6 weeks after DPC sensitization. The sample's treatment: therapeutic diphenylcyclopropenone sensitization with weekly scalp DPC. Comments on this clonotype: Antigen unknown.

Sequencing was performed on whole blood, taken in connection with sensitization to the hapten diphenylcyclopropenone (DPC). V gene TRBV27 combines with J gene TRBJ1-4; D not resolved. This clonotype was sampled from a woman under 30 with alopecia areata. Some clones in this sample may be carry-over from other donors' samples. The CDR3 region has the DNA TGTGCCAGCAGTTTTAGATACGCTAATGAAAAACTGTTTTTT. This encodes CASSFRYANEKLFF.